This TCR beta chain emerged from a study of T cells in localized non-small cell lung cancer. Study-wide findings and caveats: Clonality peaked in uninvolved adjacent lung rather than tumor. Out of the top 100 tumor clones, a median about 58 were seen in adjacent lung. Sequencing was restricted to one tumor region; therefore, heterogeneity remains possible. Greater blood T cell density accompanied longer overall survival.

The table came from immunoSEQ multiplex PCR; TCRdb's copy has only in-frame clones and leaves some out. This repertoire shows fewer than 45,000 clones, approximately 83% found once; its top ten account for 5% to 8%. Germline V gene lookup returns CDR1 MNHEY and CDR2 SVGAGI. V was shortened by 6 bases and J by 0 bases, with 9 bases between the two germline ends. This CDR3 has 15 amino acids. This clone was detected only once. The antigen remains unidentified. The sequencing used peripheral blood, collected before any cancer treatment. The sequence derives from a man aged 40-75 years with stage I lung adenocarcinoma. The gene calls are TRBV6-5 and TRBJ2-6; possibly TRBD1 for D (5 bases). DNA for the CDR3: TGTGCCAGCAGCAAGGACAACTCTGGGGCCAACGTCCTGACTTTC. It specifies CASSKDNSGANVLTF.